This TCR beta chain was identified during a study of identical twins. The table lists this clonotype with a few counts. Per germline, CDR1 MNHEY and CDR2 SVGEGT. J lost 5 bases, V lost 6 bases, and 10 bases had no gene match. The CDR3 contains 15 residues. TCRdb processed the 5' RACE reads anew with MiXCR; each CDR3 protein has one entry. The data contain around 530,000 distinct CDR3 sequences, roughly 15% of them singletons. Separately, the same data were catalogued under a study of yellow fever vaccine responses in identical twins.

The sequenced sample consisted of CD4+ T cells sorted from blood. This sequence joins TRBV6-2 or TRBV6-3 and TRBJ1-1, with 9 nucleotides matching TRBD1. The receptor was isolated from a woman between 18 and 30 years old in good health. As DNA, the CDR3 is TGTGCCAGCAGCCGCCGGGACAGGGTCTATACTGAAGCTTTCTTT. This codes for CASSRRDRVYTEAFF.